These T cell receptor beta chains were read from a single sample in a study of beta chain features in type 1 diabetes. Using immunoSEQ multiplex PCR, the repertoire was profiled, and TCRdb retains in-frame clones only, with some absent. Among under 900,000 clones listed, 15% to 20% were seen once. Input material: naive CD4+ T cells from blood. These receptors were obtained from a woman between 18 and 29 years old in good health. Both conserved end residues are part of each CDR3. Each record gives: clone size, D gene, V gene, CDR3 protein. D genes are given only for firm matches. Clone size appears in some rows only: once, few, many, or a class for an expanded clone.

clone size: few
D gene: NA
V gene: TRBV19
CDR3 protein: CASQGGRFYNEQFF

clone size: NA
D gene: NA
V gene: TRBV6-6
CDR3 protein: CASTLSPQGGIQYF

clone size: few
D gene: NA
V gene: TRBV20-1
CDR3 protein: CSAGGNTEAFF

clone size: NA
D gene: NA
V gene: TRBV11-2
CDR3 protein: CASTPDIRVTDTQYF

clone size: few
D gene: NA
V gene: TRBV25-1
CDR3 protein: CASSGGVHEQYF

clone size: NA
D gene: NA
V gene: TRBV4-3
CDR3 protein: CASSQGPGGRDEQYF

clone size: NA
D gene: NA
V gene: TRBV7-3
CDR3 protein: CASRLGENYGYTF

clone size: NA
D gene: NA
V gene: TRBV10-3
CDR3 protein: CAISGTVNTEAFF

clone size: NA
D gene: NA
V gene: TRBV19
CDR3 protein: CASSTPTSGGYSNQPQHF

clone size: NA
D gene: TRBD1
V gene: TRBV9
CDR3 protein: CASSVADRATGEQYF

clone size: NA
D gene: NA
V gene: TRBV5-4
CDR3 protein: CASSYPSSYNEQFF

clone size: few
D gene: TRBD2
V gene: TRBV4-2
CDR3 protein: CASSQDLGLAGAPSYNEQFF

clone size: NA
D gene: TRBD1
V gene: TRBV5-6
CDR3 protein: CASRLRDRGNYGYTF

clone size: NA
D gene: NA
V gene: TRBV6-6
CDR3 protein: CASSYQLPPEQFF

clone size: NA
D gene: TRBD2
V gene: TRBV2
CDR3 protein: CASRTSGYEQYF

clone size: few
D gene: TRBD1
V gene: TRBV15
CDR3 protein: CATSWTGLLESNQPQHF

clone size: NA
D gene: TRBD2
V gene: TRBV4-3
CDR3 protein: CASSQGASGRGFSHEQFF

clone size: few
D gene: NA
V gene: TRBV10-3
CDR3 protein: CAIRTPSYEQYF

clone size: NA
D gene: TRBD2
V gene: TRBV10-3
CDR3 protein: CAKRRRGLAGEVSYEQYF

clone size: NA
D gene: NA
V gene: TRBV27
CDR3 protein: CASSLLAGGGWTGELFF

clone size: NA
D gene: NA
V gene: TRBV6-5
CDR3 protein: CASSSPGGTQYF

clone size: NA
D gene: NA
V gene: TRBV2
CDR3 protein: CASRVGLSPSFGELFF

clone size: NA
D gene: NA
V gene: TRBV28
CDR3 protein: CASSRGSSGANVLTF

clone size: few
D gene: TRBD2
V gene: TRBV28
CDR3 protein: CASGLAGPYNEQFF